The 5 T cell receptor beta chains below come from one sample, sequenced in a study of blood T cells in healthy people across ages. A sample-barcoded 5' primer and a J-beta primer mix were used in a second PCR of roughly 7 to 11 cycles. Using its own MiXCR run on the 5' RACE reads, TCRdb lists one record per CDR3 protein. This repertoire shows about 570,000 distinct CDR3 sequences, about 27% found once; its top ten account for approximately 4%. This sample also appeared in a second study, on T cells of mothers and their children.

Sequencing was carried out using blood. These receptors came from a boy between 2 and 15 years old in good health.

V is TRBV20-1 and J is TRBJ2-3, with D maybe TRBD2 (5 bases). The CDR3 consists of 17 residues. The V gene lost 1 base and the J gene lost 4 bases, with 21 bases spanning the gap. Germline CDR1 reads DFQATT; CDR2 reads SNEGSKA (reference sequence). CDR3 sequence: CSARVKRAWPGADTQYF. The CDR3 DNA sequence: TGCAGTGCTAGAGTGAAGAGGGCCTGGCCCGGGGCAGATACGCAGTATTTT.

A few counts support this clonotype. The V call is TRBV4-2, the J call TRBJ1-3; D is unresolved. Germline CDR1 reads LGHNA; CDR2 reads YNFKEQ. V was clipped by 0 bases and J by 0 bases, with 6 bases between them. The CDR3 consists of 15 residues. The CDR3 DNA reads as TGTGCCAGCAGCCAAGAAACGAGCTCTGGAAACACCATATATTTT. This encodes CASSQETSSGNTIYF.

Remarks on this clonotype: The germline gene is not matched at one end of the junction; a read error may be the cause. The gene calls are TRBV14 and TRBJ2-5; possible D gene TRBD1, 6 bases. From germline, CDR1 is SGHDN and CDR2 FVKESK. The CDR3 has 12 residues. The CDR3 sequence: CASSRRGNEQLF. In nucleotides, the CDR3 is TGTGCCAGCAGTCGCAGGGGCAATGAGCAGCTCTTC.

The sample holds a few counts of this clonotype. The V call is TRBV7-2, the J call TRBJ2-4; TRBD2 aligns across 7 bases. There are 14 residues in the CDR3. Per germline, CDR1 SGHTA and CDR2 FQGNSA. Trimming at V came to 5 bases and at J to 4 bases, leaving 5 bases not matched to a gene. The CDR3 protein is CASSPAGGKNIQYF. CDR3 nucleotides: TGTGCCAGCAGCCCCGCCGGGGGGAAAAACATTCAGTACTTC.

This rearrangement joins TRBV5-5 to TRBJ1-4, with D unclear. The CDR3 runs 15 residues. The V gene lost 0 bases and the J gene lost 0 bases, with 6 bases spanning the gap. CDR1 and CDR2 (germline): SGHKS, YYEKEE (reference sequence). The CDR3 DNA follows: TGTGCCAGCAGCTTGGGTAGTGCAACTAATGAAAAACTGTTTTTT. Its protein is CASSLGSATNEKLFF.